The next 22 T cell receptor beta chains were all read from a single sample in a study of identical twins. TCRdb ran MiXCR on the 5' RACE reads and lists one entry per CDR3 protein. The table lists fewer than 450,000 distinct CDR3 sequences, 8.5% to 10% of them singletons. The specimen was naive T cells sorted from blood. These receptor sequences come from a woman aged 50 to 60 in good health.

This clonotype was recorded a few times. J is TRBJ2-1 and V is TRBV5-1, with 8 bases matching TRBD2. V lost 2 bases, J lost 0 bases, and 7 bases stayed unmatched. The CDR3 is 17 residues long. CDR1 and CDR2 (germline): SGHRS, YFSETQ. CDR3 nucleotides: TGCGCCAGCAGCTTCCGGTCGAGCGGGAGCTCCTACAATGAGCAGTTCTTC. Protein sequence: CASSFRSSGSSYNEQFF.

This chain joins TRBV12-3 or TRBV12-4 and TRBJ2-3, with 13 bases identical to TRBD2. J lost 4 bases, V lost 5 bases, and 6 bases had no gene match. The CDR3 runs 16 residues. The CDR3 bases are TGTGCCAGCAGTCCTGCGACTAGCGGGGGGCCAGATACGCAGTATTTT. Translation: CASSPATSGGPDTQYF.

This clonotype was detected many times. Mismatch with germline at one junction end may stem from a read error. V and J are TRBV5-1 and TRBJ2-5, with 7 bases identical to TRBD2. The germline V gene encodes CDR1 SGHRS and CDR2 YFSETQ. This CDR3 contains 15 residues. For the CDR3, the DNA is TGTGCCAGCAGCTTACCAGCGGGACTCCAAGAGACCCAGTACTTC. This sequence encodes CASSLPAGLQETQYF. The full variable domain, in which reference TRBV5-1 and TRBJ2-5 provide the parts outside the CDR3, is KAGVTQTPRYLIKTRGQQVTLSCSPISGHRSVSWYQQTPGQGLQFLFEYFSETQRNKGNFPGRFSGRQFSNSRSEMNVSTLELGDSALYLCASSLPAGLQETQYFGPGTRLLVL.

This clonotype was detected only a few times. The chain carries TRBV5-5 and TRBJ2-7; 8 bases are a match to TRBD1. The V gene end was trimmed by 2 bases and the J gene end by 1 base; junction bases not matched to a gene: 2. The germline gives CDR1 SGHKS, CDR2 YYEKEE (reference sequence). The CDR3 loop spans 14 amino acids. In nucleotides, the CDR3 is TGTGCCAGCAGCTTTGGACAGGGATCCTACGAGCAGTACGTC. Translated: CASSFGQGSYEQYV.

This sequence joins TRBV4-1 and TRBJ2-1; 7 bases are shared with TRBD2. The germline CDR1 and CDR2 sequences are MGHRA and YSYEKL. V gave up 5 bases and J gave up 9 bases; unmatched junction bases: 10. The CDR3 runs 14 residues. The CDR3 reads CASSYLRGEGEQFF. In DNA, the CDR3 is TGCGCCAGCAGCTACCTCCGGGGGGAGGGTGAGCAGTTCTTC.

The genes are TRBV24-1 and TRBJ2-6, with D possibly TRBD1 on 6 matching bases. This CDR3 spans 18 amino acids. Germline CDR1 reads KGHDR; CDR2 reads SFDVKD. Trimming pared 3 bases from V and 0 bases from J, leaving 14 bases between. As DNA, the CDR3 is TGTGCCACCAGTGATGGTCAGACAGGTTCCTCTGGGGCCAACGTCCTGACTTTC. As protein: CATSDGQTGSSGANVLTF.

In its sample, this clonotype was seen a few times. The chain has TRBV25-1 and TRBJ2-1, with 7 bases that match TRBD1. CDR1 is MGHDK, CDR2 SYGVNS, per germline. The junction had 8 bases not matched to a gene; V was cut back by 2 bases and J by 4 bases. CDR3 length: 16 amino acids. DNA for the CDR3: TGTGCCAGCAGTGAAGGGGCCGGGACAGATTACAATGAGCAGTTCTTC. Amino acid sequence: CASSEGAGTDYNEQFF.

This clonotype was observed a few times. This chain joins TRBV5-1 and TRBJ1-3, with D perhaps matching TRBD1 (5 bases). Germline-derived CDR1 and CDR2 are SGHRS and YFSETQ. The CDR3 spans 14 residues. V lost 0 bases, J lost 9 bases, and 13 bases lay in between. CDR3 residues: CASSLGQGQGTIYF. The CDR3 coding sequence is TGCGCCAGCAGCTTGGGGCAGGGCCAAGGCACCATATATTTT.

In this sample, this clonotype turned up a few times. The chain carries TRBV3-1 and TRBJ2-1; TRBD1 aligns across 8 bases. V was pared by 1 base and J by 7 bases, with 3 bases of the junction left unmatched. The CDR3 is 14 amino acids. Germline CDR1 reads LGHDT; CDR2 reads YNNKEL (reference sequence). For the CDR3, the DNA is TGTGCCAGCAGCCAAGTCCAGGGGGCGAATGAGCAGTTCTTC. This translates into CASSQVQGANEQFF.

This clonotype occurred a few times. This rearrangement joins TRBV11-2 to TRBJ2-2; D is possibly TRBD1 (6 bases). Trimming removed 5 bases at V and 4 bases at J, with 17 bases between. From germline, CDR1 is SGHAT and CDR2 FQNNGV. The CDR3 is 16 amino acids. Here the CDR3 DNA reads TGTGCCAGCAGCCCAATACAGGGAGCGACCACCGGGGAGCTGTTTTTT. Protein: CASSPIQGATTGELFF.

This clonotype was seen only once. The CDR3 does not close with the conserved phenylalanine or tryptophan, likely indicating a read error. The V gene is TRBV11-3, the J gene TRBJ1-1, with a possible D match to TRBD1 (6 bases). V dropped 6 bases and J dropped 6 bases, with 17 bases sitting between them. The CDR3 is 14 amino acids. Germline V gives CDR1 SGHNT, CDR2 YENEEA. CDR3 sequence (DNA): TGTGCCAGCAGGTGGGGAACAGGGAGTGCTGAAGCTTTCTCT. Translated, it gives CASRWGTGSAEAFS.

This clonotype was counted many times. This sequence joins TRBV24-1 and TRBJ2-1; possibly TRBD2 for D (5 bases). Germline V gene lookup returns CDR1 KGHDR and CDR2 SFDVKD. Trimming took 3 bases from V and 12 from J, leaving 14 bases between them. The CDR3 is 13 amino acids. CDR3 in amino acids: CATSDPGPGGQFF. The CDR3 DNA reads TGTGCCACCAGTGATCCTGGGCCCGGAGGGCAGTTCTTC.

This clonotype was detected many times. The gene calls are TRBV10-2 and TRBJ2-1, with 10 positions matching TRBD2. V shed 7 bases, J shed 9 bases, and the junction held 12 bases outside the gene matches. CDR1 is WSHSY, CDR2 SAAADI, per germline. This CDR3 region has 15 residues. The CDR3 sequence: CASTQGLAGASEQFF. The CDR3 DNA follows: TGCGCCAGCACCCAAGGCCTAGCGGGAGCCTCTGAGCAGTTCTTC.

The CDR3 region is CATSSLSDSTQETQYF. CDR3 nucleotides: TGTGCCACCAGTAGTTTAAGTGATAGCACCCAAGAGACCCAGTACTTC. The chain couples TRBV24-1 to TRBJ2-5; D is unresolved. The germline gives CDR1 KGHDR, CDR2 SFDVKD. This CDR3 comprises 16 residues. The V and J ends lost 6 bases and 1 base respectively, with 17 bases between them.

The chain recombines TRBV24-1 with TRBJ2-2, with 7 bases lining up with TRBD2. The CDR3 spans 15 residues. Germline V gene sequence: CDR1 KGHDR, CDR2 SFDVKD. Trimming at V came to 9 bases and at J to 1 base, leaving 7 bases not matched to a gene. DNA for the CDR3: TGTGCCACCGCGGACGGGACTAAGAACACCGGGGAGCTGTTTTTT. Translation gives CATADGTKNTGELFF.

The sample holds many counts of this clonotype. The CDR3 nucleotides read TGCGCCAGCAGCGCCCGACCGATGAGGACCAACACCGGGGAGCTGTTTTTT. This translates into CASSARPMRTNTGELFF. The J gene is TRBJ2-2, the V gene TRBV5-1; D not resolved. This CDR3 region has 17 residues. Germline CDR1 reads SGHRS; CDR2 reads YFSETQ. The V end lost 4 bases, the J end lost 2 bases, and 18 bases lay between the germline ends. The whole variable domain, remainder taken from reference TRBV5-1 and TRBJ2-2, is KAGVTQTPRYLIKTRGQQVTLSCSPISGHRSVSWYQQTPGQGLQFLFEYFSETQRNKGNFPGRFSGRQFSNSRSEMNVSTLELGDSALYLCASSARPMRTNTGELFFGEGSRLTVL.

The CDR3 bases are TGTGCCAGTAGTATAGACATACAAGCTGGGGCCAACGTCCTGACTTTC. It translates to CASSIDIQAGANVLTF. This chain uses TRBV19 with TRBJ2-6; D is unclear. V was cut by 0 bases and J by 2 bases, with 8 bases left in between. Per the germline V gene, CDR1 is LNHDA and CDR2 is SQIVND (reference sequence). The CDR3 consists of 16 residues.

The gene calls are TRBV20-1 and TRBJ2-3, with 13 bases matching TRBD2. Unmatched junction bases numbered 6, after V lost 3 bases and J lost 9 bases. The length of the CDR3 is 14 residues. Germline CDR1 DFQATT, CDR2 SNEGSKA (reference sequence). This CDR3 reads CSASRTSGSGTQYF. CDR3 coding DNA: TGCAGTGCTAGCCGGACTAGCGGGAGCGGGACGCAGTATTTT.

This clonotype was picked up a small number of times. V gene TRBV20-1 combines with J gene TRBJ2-1, with D maybe TRBD2 (6 bases). V was shortened by 6 bases and J by 7 bases, with 16 bases between the two germline ends. Germline V CDR1 and CDR2: DFQATT, SNEGSKA (reference sequence). This CDR3 is built from 13 residues. CDR3 amino acids: CSARDFESNEQFF. CDR3 nucleotides: TGCAGTGCGCGGGACTTTGAGTCTAATGAGCAGTTCTTC.

This clonotype was found many times. The V call is TRBV29-1, the J call TRBJ1-4, with 10 bases fitting TRBD1. V was pared by 5 bases and J by 7 bases, with 4 bases of the junction left unmatched. Germline values: CDR1 SQVTM, CDR2 ANQGSEA. The CDR3 is 13 residues long. CDR3 in DNA: TGCAGCGTTCGACAGGGGGCGAGTGAAAAACTGTTTTTT. Translating it yields CSVRQGASEKLFF.

This clonotype was seen many times. This chain links TRBV4-2 with TRBJ1-1; tentatively, D is TRBD1 (5 bases). Between the trimmed V and J ends, which lost 0 bases and 9 bases, there was a span of 23 bases. The CDR3 covers 17 residues. From germline, CDR1 is LGHNA and CDR2 YNFKEQ. CDR3 region: CASSQDVRIFPSGKAFF. CDR3 DNA: TGTGCCAGCAGCCAAGACGTCCGCATCTTTCCTTCAGGGAAAGCTTTCTTT.

Ten or more counts support this clonotype. This chain joins TRBV2 and TRBJ2-7; 9 nucleotides match TRBD2. The CDR3 extends over 15 amino acids. V lost 3 bases to trimming and J lost 4 bases; unmatched junction nucleotides: 7. From germline, CDR1 is SNHLY and CDR2 FYNNEI. The DNA for the CDR3 is TGTGCCAGCAGTGAGTCTGGACTAGCGTCTTACGAGCAGTACTTC. Residues: CASSESGLASYEQYF.